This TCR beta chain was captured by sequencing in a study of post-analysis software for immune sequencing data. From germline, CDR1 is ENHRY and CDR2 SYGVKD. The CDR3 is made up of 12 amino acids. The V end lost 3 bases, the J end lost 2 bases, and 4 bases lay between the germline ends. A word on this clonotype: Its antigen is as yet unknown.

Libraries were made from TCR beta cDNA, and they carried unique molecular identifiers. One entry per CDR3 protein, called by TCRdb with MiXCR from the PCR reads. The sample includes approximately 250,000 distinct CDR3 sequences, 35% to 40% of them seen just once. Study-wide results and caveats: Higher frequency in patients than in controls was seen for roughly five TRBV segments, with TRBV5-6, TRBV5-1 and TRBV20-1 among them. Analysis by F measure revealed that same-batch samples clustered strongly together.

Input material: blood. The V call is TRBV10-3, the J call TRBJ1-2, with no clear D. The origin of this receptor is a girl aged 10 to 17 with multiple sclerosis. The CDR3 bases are TGTGCCATCAGTGACAGGAACTATGGCTACACCTTC. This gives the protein CAISDRNYGYTF.